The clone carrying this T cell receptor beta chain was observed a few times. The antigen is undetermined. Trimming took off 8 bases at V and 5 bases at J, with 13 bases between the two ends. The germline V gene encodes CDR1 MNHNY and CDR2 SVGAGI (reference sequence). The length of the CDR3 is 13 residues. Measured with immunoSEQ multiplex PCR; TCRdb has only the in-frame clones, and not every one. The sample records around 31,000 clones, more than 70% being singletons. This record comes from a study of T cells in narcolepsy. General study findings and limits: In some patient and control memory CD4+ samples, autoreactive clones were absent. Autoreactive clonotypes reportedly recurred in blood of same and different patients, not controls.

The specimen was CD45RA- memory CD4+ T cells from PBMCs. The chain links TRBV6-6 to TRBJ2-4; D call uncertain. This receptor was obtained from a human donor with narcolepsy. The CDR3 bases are TGTGCCAGCTGCCGAGGCGGCCAAAACATTCAGTACTTC. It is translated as CASCRGGQNIQYF.